This T cell receptor beta chain was sequenced in a study of T cell repertoires in ileal Crohn's disease. This CDR3 spans 19 amino acids. V lost 5 bases to trimming and J lost 0 bases; unmatched junction nucleotides: 14. CDR1 and CDR2 from the germline V gene are MNHEY and SMNVEV (reference sequence). The data were produced by immunoSEQ multiplex PCR, yet TCRdb's version contains in-frame clones alone and is incomplete. The profile shows about 8,400 clones, roughly 79% of them singletons. Specimen: ileal tissue. The sequence was obtained from an adult with Crohn's disease. The chain is built from TRBV27 and TRBJ2-1, with 9 bases identical to TRBD1. Written as DNA, the CDR3 is TGTGCCAGCAGTACTACCGGGACAGGGTCTTCTAGCTCCTACAATGAGCAGTTCTTC. Its translation: CASSTTGTGSSSSYNEQFF.